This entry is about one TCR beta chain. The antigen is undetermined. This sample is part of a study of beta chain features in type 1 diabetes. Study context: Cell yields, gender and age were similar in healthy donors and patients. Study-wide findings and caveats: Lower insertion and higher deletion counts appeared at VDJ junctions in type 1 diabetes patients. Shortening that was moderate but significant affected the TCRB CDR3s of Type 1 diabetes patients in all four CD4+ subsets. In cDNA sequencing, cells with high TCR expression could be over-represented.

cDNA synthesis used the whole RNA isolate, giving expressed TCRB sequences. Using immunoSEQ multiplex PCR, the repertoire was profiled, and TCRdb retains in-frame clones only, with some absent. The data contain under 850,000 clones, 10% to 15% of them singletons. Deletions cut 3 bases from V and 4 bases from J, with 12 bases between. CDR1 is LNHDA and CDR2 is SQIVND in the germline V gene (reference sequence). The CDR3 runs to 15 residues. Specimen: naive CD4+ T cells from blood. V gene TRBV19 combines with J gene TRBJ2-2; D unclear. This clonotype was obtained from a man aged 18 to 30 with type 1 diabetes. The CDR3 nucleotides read TGTGCCAGTAGTATTCCCGGGCGCGGCACCGGGGAGCTGTTTTTT. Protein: CASSIPGRGTGELFF.